This passage covers 29 T cell receptor beta chains from one sample sequenced in a study of blood T cell repertoires in COVID-19. The table came from immunoSEQ multiplex PCR; TCRdb's copy has only in-frame clones and leaves some out. The table has hundreds of thousands of clones, about 88% seen once. Sequencing input: PBMCs or T cells enriched from blood (not recorded which). Source of these receptors: a woman in her forties or fifties who had recovered from COVID-19.

This clone turned up a few times. V is TRBV9 and J is TRBJ2-7, with D possibly matching TRBD1 (6 bases). In germline, CDR1 is SGDLS, CDR2 YYNGEE. The CDR3 has 15 residues. Trimming removed 3 bases at V and 0 bases at J, with 13 bases between. The CDR3 bases are TGTGCCAGCAGCGATGACAGGCTTAACTCCTACGAGCAGTACTTC. Protein: CASSDDRLNSYEQYF.

The genes are TRBV4-1 and TRBJ1-6; 10 positions agree with TRBD1. V lost 1 base to trimming and J lost 6 bases; unmatched junction nucleotides: 3. Germline V gene sequence: CDR1 MGHRA, CDR2 YSYEKL. The CDR3 sequence is 16 residues long. In DNA form, the CDR3 reads TGCGCCAGCAGCCAAGGCCGGGACAGGGGTAATTCACCCCTCCACTTT. This codes for CASSQGRDRGNSPLHF.

The rearrangement uses TRBV4-3 and TRBJ1-2; no clear D. V was cut by 1 base and J by 4 bases, with 13 bases left in between. The germline CDR1 and CDR2 sequences are LGHNA and YSLEER. The CDR3 totals 15 residues. The chain's CDR3 is CASSQGGPSFYGYTF. In nucleotides, the CDR3 is TGCGCCAGCAGCCAAGGAGGGCCATCGTTCTATGGCTACACCTTC.

The CDR3 here is CASSLELDPTDTQYF. In nucleotides, the CDR3 is TGTGCCAGCAGCTTGGAACTAGATCCCACAGATACGCAGTATTTT. The V call is TRBV5-5, the J call TRBJ2-3, with D maybe TRBD2 (5 bases). Per germline, CDR1 SGHKS and CDR2 YYEKEE (reference sequence). The CDR3 runs to 15 residues. Trimming removed 0 bases from V and 2 bases from J, with 10 bases in between. Based on the CDR3 plus reference TRBV5-5 and TRBJ2-3, the full variable domain is DAGVTQSPTHLIKTRGQQVTLRCSPISGHKSVSWYQQVLGQGPQFIFQYYEKEERGRGNFPDRFSARQFPNYSSELNVNALLLGDSALYLCASSLELDPTDTQYFGPGTRLTVL.

The chain carries TRBV28 and TRBJ1-4; 8 nucleotides agree with TRBD1. The junction had 12 bases not matched to a gene; V was cut back by 5 bases and J by 7 bases. The CDR3 runs to 16 residues. Germline V gene data show CDR1 as MDHEN and CDR2 as SYDVKM. CDR3 coding DNA: TGTGCCAGCAGTCCGATCCGGTGGACAGGGTTTGAAAAACTGTTTTTT. Its translation: CASSPIRWTGFEKLFF.

This clone showed up just once. The rearrangement joins TRBV19 to TRBJ1-1; D gene uncertain. The CDR3 sequence is 17 residues long. V was pared by 2 bases and J by 0 bases, with 16 bases between. The germline gives CDR1 LNHDA, CDR2 SQIVND (reference sequence). The CDR3 reads CASSISSGWEMNTEAFF. For the CDR3, the DNA is TGTGCCAGTAGTATAAGTTCCGGGTGGGAGATGAACACTGAAGCTTTCTTT.

This rearrangement joins TRBV18 to TRBJ2-1; 8 bases are shared with TRBD2. Per germline, CDR1 KGHSH and CDR2 LQKENI. The CDR3 runs to 16 residues. Trimming at V came to 6 bases and at J to 7 bases, leaving 14 bases not matched to a gene. CDR3 nucleotides: TGTGCCAGCTCTCCCTCCACGTATGGCGGGAGGAATGAGCAGTTCTTC. This encodes CASSPSTYGGRNEQFF.

V is TRBV5-1 and J is TRBJ1-1, with D perhaps matching TRBD1 (6 bases). Germline V CDR1 and CDR2: SGHRS, YFSETQ. This CDR3 comprises 16 residues. V dropped 0 bases and J dropped 2 bases, with 14 bases sitting between them. The chain's CDR3 is CASSLAKQGPNTEAFF. CDR3 in DNA: TGCGCCAGCAGCTTGGCTAAACAGGGCCCCAACACTGAAGCTTTCTTT.

The genes are TRBV7-8 and TRBJ2-2; perhaps TRBD2 as D (5 bases). Germline V gene sequence: CDR1 SGHVS, CDR2 FQNEAQ. Deletions cut 5 bases from V and 3 bases from J, with 10 bases between. The CDR3 consists of 14 residues. The CDR3 loop reads CASSPDSYTGELFF. The CDR3 DNA reads TGTGCCAGCAGCCCGGACTCTTACACCGGGGAGCTGTTTTTT.

J is TRBJ2-3 and V is TRBV7-9, with TRBD1 matching 12 bases. V was pared by 6 bases and J by 5 bases, with 6 bases of the junction left unmatched. CDR1 and CDR2 (germline): SEHNR, FQNEAQ (reference sequence). The CDR3 covers 15 residues. DNA for the CDR3: TGTGCCAGCAGTCACCGGGACAGGGGGCTAGATACGCAGTATTTT. Translating it yields CASSHRDRGLDTQYF.

The J gene is TRBJ2-5, the V gene TRBV7-3; a possible D gene is TRBD1 (5 bases). The germline CDR1 and CDR2 sequences are SGHTA and FQGTGA. CDR3 length: 13 amino acids. V lost 4 bases and J lost 5, with 11 bases in between. DNA of the CDR3: TGTGCCAGCAGCTATGGGGCCACGGAGACCCAGTACTTC. Its protein product is CASSYGATETQYF.

The rearrangement links TRBV5-1 to TRBJ1-3; D is possibly TRBD1 (5 bases). Trimming took off 4 bases at V and 0 bases at J, with 11 bases between the two ends. Germline CDR1 is SGHRS and CDR2 is YFSETQ. The CDR3 spans 15 residues. In nucleotides, the CDR3 is TGCGCCAGCAGCGCGGGACGGACCTCTGGAAACACCATATATTTT. Translation: CASSAGRTSGNTIYF.

In DNA form, the CDR3 reads TGTGCCAGCAGCGAGGAAAGGACCGGGGAGCTGTTTTTT. This encodes CASSEERTGELFF. The chain carries TRBV7-3 and TRBJ2-2, with no clear D. The germline V and J ends were trimmed by 5 bases and 5 bases, with 9 bases remaining between them. Per germline, CDR1 SGHTA and CDR2 FQGTGA. The CDR3 has 13 residues.

The V and J genes are TRBV3-1 (or the pseudogene TRBV3-2) and TRBJ1-3; no reliable D call. Germline V gene data show CDR1 as LGHDT and CDR2 as YNNKEL (reference sequence). The V end lost 1 base, the J end lost 7 bases, and 11 bases lay between the germline ends. The CDR3 contains 14 residues. The CDR3 sequence: CASSQAQSVNTIYF. The CDR3 DNA reads TGTGCCAGCAGCCAAGCCCAGTCTGTGAACACCATATATTTT.

CDR3 residues: CASSVGQGIGGGYTF. CDR3 in DNA: TGTGCCAGCAGCGTAGGGCAGGGCATCGGCGGAGGCTACACCTTC. V is TRBV9 and J is TRBJ1-2, with D possibly TRBD1 on 5 matching bases. The CDR3 spans 15 residues. Trimming cost V 0 bases and J 8 bases, with 17 bases left between them. Looked up from germline, CDR1 is SGDLS and CDR2 is YYNGEE. Variable domain in full (rest from reference TRBV9 and TRBJ1-2): DSGVTQTPKHLITATGQRVTLRCSPRSGDLSVYWYQQSLDQGLQFLIQYYNGEERAKGNILERFSAQQFPDLHSELNLSSLELGDSALYFCASSVGQGIGGGYTFGSGTRLTVV.

In nucleotides, the CDR3 is TGTGCCAGCAGCCTCCGACAGGGAGGAACTGAAGCTTTCTTT. This gives the protein CASSLRQGGTEAFF. V usage is TRBV7-2 and J usage is TRBJ1-1, with 7 positions matching TRBD1. J lost 5 bases, V lost 5 bases, and 8 bases had no gene match. In germline, CDR1 is SGHTA, CDR2 FQGNSA. The CDR3 runs to 14 residues.

This chain links TRBV19 with TRBJ2-3; no definite D call. The length of the CDR3 is 14 residues. Deletions cut 4 bases from V and 2 bases from J, with 10 bases between. Germline V gene data show CDR1 as LNHDA and CDR2 as SQIVND (reference sequence). CDR3 sequence (DNA): TGTGCCAGTAGTAGGGCGCAACTCACAGATACGCAGTATTTT. It translates to CASSRAQLTDTQYF.

V is TRBV7-2 and J is TRBJ2-1; TRBD2 matches 7 bases. V lost 0 bases to trimming and J lost 8 bases; unmatched junction nucleotides: 7. Germline CDR1 SGHTA, CDR2 FQGNSA. This CDR3 is built from 15 residues. The CDR3 protein is CASSLAQRDNHEQFF. For the CDR3, the DNA is TGTGCCAGCAGCTTAGCCCAGCGGGATAACCATGAGCAGTTCTTC.

The gene calls are TRBV4-3 and TRBJ1-1, with D hard to call. Germline V gives CDR1 LGHNA, CDR2 YSLEER. There are 15 residues in the CDR3. V was trimmed by 0 bases and J by 0 bases, leaving 8 bases between them. The CDR3 loop is CASSQDEGLNTEAFF. CDR3 in DNA: TGCGCCAGCAGCCAAGATGAGGGTCTGAACACTGAAGCTTTCTTT.

The J gene is TRBJ2-2, the V gene TRBV7-2; no firm D call. V was pared by 5 bases and J by 7 bases, with 14 bases between. The CDR3 is 14 residues long. Germline CDR1 is SGHTA and CDR2 is FQGNSA. The CDR3 here is CASSDHRPGGELFF. The CDR3 DNA sequence: TGTGCCAGCAGCGACCACAGACCCGGCGGGGAGCTGTTTTTT. The full variable domain, completed using reference TRBV7-2 and TRBJ2-2, is GAGVSQSPSNKVTEKGKDVELRCDPISGHTALYWYRQSLGQGLEFLIYFQGNSAPDKSGLPSDRFSAERTGGSVSTLTIQRTQQEDSAVYLCASSDHRPGGELFFGEGSRLTVL.

The chain recombines TRBV7-2 with TRBJ2-1, with TRBD1 matching over 11 bases. This CDR3 spans 14 amino acids. Germline CDR1 is SGHTA and CDR2 is FQGNSA. After removal of 3 bases from V and 9 bases from J, the junction contained 4 bases not matched to a gene. The CDR3 DNA reads TGTGCCAGCAGCTTGGACAGGGGGCGGCCTGAGCAGTTCTTC. It codes for CASSLDRGRPEQFF. The variable domain in full, with the rest retrieved from reference TRBV7-2 and TRBJ2-1, is GAGVSQSPSNKVTEKGKDVELRCDPISGHTALYWYRQSLGQGLEFLIYFQGNSAPDKSGLPSDRFSAERTGGSVSTLTIQRTQQEDSAVYLCASSLDRGRPEQFFGPGTRLTVL.

V is TRBV2 and J is TRBJ2-2; 9 bases match TRBD1. With V trimmed by 7 bases and J by 5 bases, 5 bases remained unmatched. Germline values: CDR1 SNHLY, CDR2 FYNNEI. This CDR3 contains 14 residues. The CDR3 DNA is TGTGCCAGCAAAACAGGGGGCAATACCGGGGAGCTGTTTTTT. Amino acid sequence: CASKTGGNTGELFF.

The chain uses TRBV3-1 (or the pseudogene TRBV3-2) and TRBJ2-3, with 13 bases fitting TRBD2. CDR3 length: 18 residues. V shed 4 bases and J 8 bases; nucleotides not matched to a gene: 15. Per germline, CDR1 LGHDT and CDR2 YNNKEL (reference sequence). In DNA, the CDR3 is TGTGCCAGCAGCCTCGGACTAGCGGGAGAGGGGGCCACGGGTACGCAGTATTTT. It is translated as CASSLGLAGEGATGTQYF.

V and J are TRBV28 and TRBJ1-5; 7 nucleotides line up with TRBD1. V trimming: 6 bases; J trimming: 7 bases; junction bases outside the gene matches: 6. CDR1 and CDR2 from the germline V gene are MDHEN and SYDVKM. The CDR3 runs to 13 residues. For the CDR3, the DNA is TGTGCCAGCAGCAGACAGGGCATGCAGCCCCAGCATTTT. Its protein is CASSRQGMQPQHF.

V usage is TRBV27 and J usage is TRBJ2-5, with 11 positions matching TRBD1. With V trimmed by 2 bases and J by 5 bases, 7 bases remained unmatched. The CDR3 is 16 residues long. Germline-derived CDR1 and CDR2 are MNHEY and SMNVEV (reference sequence). The CDR3 DNA reads as TGTGCCAGCAGTTTAATGGGGACAGGGGGTGTGGAGACCCAGTACTTC. Translated, it gives CASSLMGTGGVETQYF.

The chain is built from TRBV11-2 and TRBJ2-7; 8 positions agree with TRBD1. The CDR3 length is 14 residues. V trimming: 1 base; J trimming: 5 bases; junction bases outside the gene matches: 4. From germline, CDR1 is SGHAT and CDR2 FQNNGV. The CDR3 bases are TGTGCCAGCAGCTTAGGGACAGGGTTCAACGAGCAGTACTTC. It translates to CASSLGTGFNEQYF.

The DNA of the CDR3 is TGTGCCAGCAATCCCTTCCCCTCTAGCGGGAGGTTGTCAGATACGCAGTATTTT. It is translated as CASNPFPSSGRLSDTQYF. The chain carries TRBV28 and TRBJ2-3; 11 nucleotides agree with TRBD2. Per the germline V gene, CDR1 is MDHEN and CDR2 is SYDVKM. V dropped 7 bases and J dropped 4; count of bases not matched to a gene: 16. This CDR3 is 18 amino acids long.

This clone came up a few times. The gene calls are TRBV27 and TRBJ2-6, with TRBD1 identical over 10 bases. The CDR3 spans 21 residues. The V and J ends lost 5 bases and 2 bases, in that order; junction bases with no gene match: 18. Germline lookup yields CDR1 MNHEY and CDR2 SMNVEV (reference sequence). The CDR3 nucleotides read TGTGCCAGCAGTCCGACACCGCCGGGACAGGGGAAAATGGCTGGGGCCAACGTCCTGACTTTC. Residues: CASSPTPPGQGKMAGANVLTF.

The V call is TRBV15, the J call TRBJ1-1; 7 bases line up with TRBD1. Germline V gene data show CDR1 as LNHNV and CDR2 as YYDKDF (reference sequence). After removal of 0 bases from V and 11 bases from J, the junction contained 12 bases not matched to a gene. There are 15 residues in the CDR3. CDR3 in DNA: TGTGCCACCAGCAGAGATAGGGGGCGGATGACTACGGCTTTCTTT. As protein: CATSRDRGRMTTAFF.